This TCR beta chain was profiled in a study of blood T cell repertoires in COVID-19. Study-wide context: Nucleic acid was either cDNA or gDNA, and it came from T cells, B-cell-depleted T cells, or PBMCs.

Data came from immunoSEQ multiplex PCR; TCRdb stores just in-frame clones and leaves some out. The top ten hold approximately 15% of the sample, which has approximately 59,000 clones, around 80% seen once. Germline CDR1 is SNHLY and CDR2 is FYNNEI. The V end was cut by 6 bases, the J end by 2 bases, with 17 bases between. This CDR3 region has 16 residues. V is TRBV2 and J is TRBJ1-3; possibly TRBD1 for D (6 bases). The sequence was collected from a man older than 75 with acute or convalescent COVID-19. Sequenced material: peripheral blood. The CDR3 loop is CASSAPRGRAGNTIYF. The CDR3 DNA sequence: TGTGCCAGCAGCGCCCCCAGGGGAAGGGCTGGAAACACCATATATTTT.